The rows below give T cell receptor beta chains drawn from one sample of a study of identical twins' blood T cells. TCRdb itself ran the 5' RACE reads through MiXCR, one entry per CDR3 protein. Of roughly 340,000 distinct CDR3 sequences detected, 28% appear once; the ten largest clones hold 5.5% to 6.5%. The sample taken for sequencing was PBMCs. These receptors were obtained from a woman between 18 and 49 years old in good health. CDR3s include the opening cysteine and the closing phenylalanine or tryptophan. The order of the fields is V gene, clone size, J gene, CDR3 length, D gene, CDR3 protein, CDR3 DNA. A D gene is named only where the DNA matches it firmly. The size of a clone is reported for some rows only, either as once, few or many, or as a class for expanded clones.

>TRBV20-1|few|TRBJ1-3|13|NA
CSAKRDSGNTIYF
TGCAGTGCTAAACGGGACTCTGGAAACACCATATATTTT
>TRBV4-3|NA|TRBJ2-3|18|TRBD2
CASSQRPRTSVGTDTQYF
TGCGCCAGCAGCCAACGCCCTCGGACTAGCGTTGGCACAGATACGCAGTATTTT
>TRBV7-9|NA|TRBJ1-1|15|NA
CASSPLDSGGPEAFF
TGTGCCAGCAGCCCTCTCGACAGTGGAGGGCCTGAAGCTTTCTTT
>TRBV23-1|NA|TRBJ1-5|15|TRBD1
CASSPPNRGNQPQHF
TGCGCCAGCAGTCCCCCGAACAGGGGAAATCAGCCCCAGCATTTT
>TRBV29-1|few|TRBJ2-1|13|NA
CSVEGLLDNEQFF
TGCAGCGTTGAGGGACTCCTCGACAATGAGCAGTTCTTC
>TRBV11-2|NA|TRBJ1-2|17|TRBD1
CASSVFPGQGDNYGYTF
TGTGCCAGCAGCGTTTTTCCGGGACAGGGTGACAACTATGGCTACACCTTC
>TRBV5-1|NA|TRBJ1-1|13|NA
CASSPGGELEAFF
TGCGCCAGCAGCCCGGGGGGGGAGCTTGAAGCTTTCTTT
>TRBV6-6|NA|TRBJ2-1|13|NA
CAIAVGDYNEQFF
TGTGCCATCGCGGTCGGGGACTACAATGAGCAGTTCTTC
>TRBV20-1|NA|TRBJ2-7|12|NA
CSAPLGGYEQYF
TGCAGTGCTCCTCTCGGGGGTTACGAGCAGTACTTC
>TRBV28|few|TRBJ2-2|14|NA
CASSPGDPTGELFF
TGTGCCAGCAGCCCAGGGGACCCAACCGGGGAGCTGTTTTTT
>TRBV28|NA|TRBJ1-2|13|NA
CASSLSSWHGYTF
TGTGCCAGCAGTTTATCCTCCTGGCATGGCTACACCTTC
>TRBV20-1|NA|TRBJ2-2|14|NA
CSARGRTNTGELFF
TGCAGTGCTAGAGGCAGAACGAACACCGGGGAGCTGTTTTTT
>TRBV2|NA|TRBJ1-5|13|NA
CASSLAGDGPQHF
TGTGCCAGCAGTCTGGCAGGGGACGGGCCCCAGCATTTT
>TRBV11-2|NA|TRBJ1-4|14|TRBD1
CASSLTGLDEKLFF
TGTGCCAGCAGCCTGACAGGGCTTGACGAAAAACTGTTTTTT
>TRBV13|few|TRBJ1-1|15|NA
CASSFRPEIDTEAFF
TGTGCCAGCAGCTTTCGGCCGGAGATAGACACTGAAGCTTTCTTT
>TRBV29-1|once|TRBJ2-1|13|NA
CSVDEGYRDEQFF
TGCAGCGTTGATGAGGGTTACCGCGATGAGCAGTTCTTC
>TRBV18|NA|TRBJ1-1|15|NA
CASSPQNSPLSEAFF
TGTGCCAGCTCACCACAGAACAGTCCCCTATCTGAAGCTTTCTTT
>TRBV29-1|NA|TRBJ1-1|14|NA
CSVEMGMGATEAFF
TGCAGCGTTGAAATGGGAATGGGAGCCACTGAAGCTTTCTTT
>TRBV7-9|NA|TRBJ2-2|19|TRBD1
CASSFNRGRIVRLSGELFF
TGTGCCAGCAGCTTTAACAGGGGGAGGATAGTTCGTCTTTCCGGGGAGCTGTTTTTT
>TRBV23-1|NA|TRBJ1-1|16|NA
CASSHNRDPGDTEAFF
TGCGCCAGCAGTCATAACAGGGACCCGGGGGACACTGAAGCTTTCTTT
>TRBV27|many|TRBJ2-2|13|NA
CASSPVSTGELFF
TGTGCCAGCAGTCCAGTCTCCACCGGGGAGCTGTTTTTT
>TRBV29-1|few|TRBJ1-1|10|NA
CSVDGQGSFF
TGCAGCGTTGACGGTCAGGGTTCTTTCTTT
>TRBV19|few|TRBJ2-1|15|NA
CASPGLGMGWIEQFF
TGTGCCAGTCCTGGGTTGGGGATGGGGTGGATAGAGCAGTTCTTC